This record concerns one TCR beta chain sequence. What it recognizes is unknown. This may be a read error: a much more frequent sequence differs by one nucleotide. The data were obtained in a study of response to subunit inactivated influenza vaccine. TCRdb re-called the RT-PCR reads with MiXCR, one entry per CDR3 protein. The sample lists a few hundred thousand distinct CDR3 sequences, 14% occurring once. Whole-study findings and limits: New T cells are recruited in small numbers by each seasonal influenza vaccination, according to the authors' suggestion.

Germline assignment: CDR1 SQVTM and CDR2 ANQGSEA. This CDR3 contains 15 residues. The V gene end was trimmed by 5 bases and the J gene end by 4 bases; junction bases not matched to a gene: 10. The chain couples TRBV29-1 to TRBJ1-1; TRBD1 aligns across 10 bases. The sample in question was PBMCs from blood, obtained 11 to 12 days after vaccination. The receptor's source is a man in his fifties or sixties who received an inactivated influenza vaccine. CDR3 loop: CSVWGTGAGITEAFF. CDR3 bases: TGCAGCGTTTGGGGGACAGGGGCGGGTATCACTGAAGCTTTCTTT.